Sequencing of this TCR beta chain was carried out in a study of regulatory T cells in long-lasting Graves disease. Broader study findings: Shared public clonotypes totalled some 2,500 in persistent patients, compared with some 920 in new patients. Favoring TRBV28, TRBJ1-2 and TRBJ2-5 was a feature seen in persistent disease.

About this clonotype: As yet, its antigen is unknown.

V shed 1 base and J shed 3 bases, with 13 bases lying between them. Germline CDR1 is SGHDT and CDR2 is YYEEEE. The CDR3 length is 15 residues. Time point indicated: newly diagnosed GD, antithyroid drugs for less than 3 months. Construction of the TCR library relied on RNA isolated from PBMCs. Researchers made TCR beta libraries by using iRepertoire HTBI primers and running Arm-PCR on CDR3 regions. TCRdb re-called the multiplex PCR reads through MiXCR, storing one row per CDR3 protein. This repertoire shows 580,000 or so distinct CDR3 sequences, approximately 16% found once; its top ten account for about 12%. These sequences were also reported in another study, on T cells in Graves' hyperthyroidism and ophthalmopathy. That source reports: It was considered stable Graves' hyperthyroidism when ophthalmopathy did not progress within 18 months. Separation of ophthalmopathy from stable hyperthyroidism was achieved by a 13 V-J model.

This TCR was sampled from a man aged 18 to 29 with Graves disease. The chain combines TRBV5-6 with TRBJ1-1; D may be TRBD1 (6 bases). The sequencing used peripheral blood mononuclear cells (PBMCs), collected at new diagnosis, from a patient treated with antithyroid drugs. The CDR3 protein is CASSLQGPRDTEAFF. CDR3 nucleotide sequence: TGTGCCAGCAGCTTGCAGGGGCCGCGGGACACTGAAGCTTTCTTT.